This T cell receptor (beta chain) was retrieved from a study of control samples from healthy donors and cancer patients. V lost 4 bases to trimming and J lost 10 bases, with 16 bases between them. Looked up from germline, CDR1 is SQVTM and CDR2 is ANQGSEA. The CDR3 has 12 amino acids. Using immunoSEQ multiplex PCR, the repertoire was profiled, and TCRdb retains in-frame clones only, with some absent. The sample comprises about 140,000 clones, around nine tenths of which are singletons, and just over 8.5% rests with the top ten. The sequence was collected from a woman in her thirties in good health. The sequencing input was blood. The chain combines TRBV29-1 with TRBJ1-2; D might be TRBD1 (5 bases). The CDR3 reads CSVGTSSSFYTF. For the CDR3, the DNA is TGCAGCGTTGGGACATCATCGTCTTTCTACACCTTC.